The 20 T cell receptor beta chains below were found in one sample sequenced in a study of T cell responses to AZD1222 COVID-19 vaccine. Profiled with immunoSEQ multiplex PCR; TCRdb holds only in-frame clones, not every one. The sample lists around 190,000 clones; around 94% were seen once. The sample was peripheral blood, taken 28 days after the second AZD1222 dose. The receptors were sampled from an adult who received the AZD1222 COVID-19 vaccine.

The chain uses TRBV3-1 (or the pseudogene TRBV3-2) and TRBJ1-1; tentatively, D is TRBD1 (5 bases). CDR3 size: 14 residues. V was trimmed by 4 bases and J by 4 bases, leaving 13 bases between them. Germline values: CDR1 LGHDT, CDR2 YNNKEL (reference sequence). The CDR3 reads CASSPSGGTTEAFF. The CDR3 DNA follows: TGTGCCAGCAGCCCAAGCGGGGGTACCACTGAAGCTTTCTTT.

This chain links TRBV24-1 with TRBJ2-2; D call uncertain. The germline gives CDR1 KGHDR, CDR2 SFDVKD. Trimming cost V 4 bases and J 9 bases, with 17 bases left between them. The CDR3 consists of 15 residues. In DNA form, the CDR3 reads TGTGCCACCAGTGAATTGAGACACTCAGGATGGGAGCTGTTTTTT. Its protein is CATSELRHSGWELFF.

CDR3 sequence (DNA): TGTGCCAGCAGTAGCGGACTCCCCTCCTACGAGCAGTACTTC. Translating it yields CASSSGLPSYEQYF. The genes are TRBV2 and TRBJ2-7; D is perhaps TRBD2 (5 bases). Germline CDR1 is SNHLY and CDR2 is FYNNEI. CDR3 length equals 14 residues. V lost 5 bases to trimming and J lost 0 bases, with 11 bases between them.

This chain uses TRBV6-5 with TRBJ2-6; unclear D gene. This CDR3 has 14 amino acids. Trimming took off 8 bases at V and 0 bases at J, with 8 bases between the two ends. CDR1 and CDR2 from the germline V gene are MNHEY and SVGAGI. CDR3 coding DNA: TGTGCCAGCTACCACAGCTCTGGGGCCAACGTCCTGACTTTC. Translated, it gives CASYHSSGANVLTF.

Concerning this clone itself: In the same sample, other DNA sequences code for this CDR3. The chain joins TRBV5-1 to TRBJ1-4; possible D gene TRBD1, 5 bases. The ends were cut back, 5 bases at V and 5 bases at J, with 10 bases in the middle. Germline values: CDR1 SGHRS, CDR2 YFSETQ. The CDR3 runs 13 residues. The CDR3 region has the DNA TGCGCCAGCAGTAGGGACCGCAATGAAAAACTGTTTTTT. Protein product: CASSRDRNEKLFF.

This rearrangement joins TRBV7-6 to TRBJ1-1; the match to TRBD1 covers 7 bases. The CDR3 has 15 amino acids. Germline CDR1 is SGHVS and CDR2 is FNYEAQ. Unmatched junction bases numbered 9, after V lost 5 bases and J lost 3 bases. CDR3 protein: CASSPRTGWYTEAFF. The CDR3 nucleotides read TGTGCCAGCAGCCCGCGGACAGGATGGTACACTGAAGCTTTCTTT.

The V call is TRBV28, the J call TRBJ1-1; possible D gene TRBD1, 5 bases. Germline CDR1 and CDR2: MDHEN and SYDVKM. The CDR3 consists of 12 residues. Trimming stripped 10 bases from V and 7 bases from J, with 16 bases between. The CDR3 here is CATLIQGVEAFF. For the CDR3, the DNA is TGTGCCACCCTAATTCAAGGGGTTGAAGCTTTCTTT. The full variable domain, with the rest looked up from reference TRBV28 and TRBJ1-1, is DVKVTQSSRYLVKRTGEKVFLECVQDMDHENMFWYRQDPGLGLRLIYFSYDVKMKEKGDIPEGYSVSREKKERFSLILESASTNQTSMYLCATLIQGVEAFFGQGTRLTVV.

V is TRBV6-5 and J is TRBJ1-1; 7 bases align to TRBD1. The V gene's germline CDR1 is MNHEY and CDR2 SVGAGI. The CDR3 has 15 amino acids. Unmatched junction bases numbered 14, after V lost 9 bases and J lost 4 bases. In nucleotides, the CDR3 is TGTGCCAGAATTAAAAAACGACAGGGAGTCACTGAAGCTTTCTTT. This codes for CARIKKRQGVTEAFF.

The chain employs TRBV3-1 (or the pseudogene TRBV3-2) and TRBJ1-2; D gene unclear. Germline lookup yields CDR1 LGHDT and CDR2 YNNKEL (reference sequence). This CDR3 is 15 amino acids long. Trimming pared 1 base from V and 2 bases from J, leaving 11 bases between. CDR3 sequence: CASSQGPRTNYGYTF. CDR3 nucleotides: TGTGCCAGCAGCCAAGGTCCCAGGACGAACTATGGCTACACCTTC.

The chain employs TRBV5-5 and TRBJ2-3; maybe TRBD2 (6 bases). The CDR3 contains 15 residues. Germline V gives CDR1 SGHKS, CDR2 YYEKEE (reference sequence). Trimming took off 2 bases at V and 1 base at J, with 11 bases between the two ends. This CDR3 reads CASSLSGSGTDTQYF. CDR3 DNA: TGTGCCAGCAGCTTAAGCGGGTCAGGCACAGATACGCAGTATTTT.

The rearrangement uses TRBV29-1 and TRBJ2-7; D gene uncertain. Trimming shortened V by 7 bases and J by 0 bases, and 4 bases separated the two germline ends. CDR1 is SQVTM and CDR2 is ANQGSEA in the germline V gene. The CDR3 is 10 residues long. The CDR3 here is CSALSYEQYF. The CDR3 region has the DNA TGCAGCGCCCTCTCCTACGAGCAGTACTTC.

The rearrangement uses TRBV7-9 and TRBJ1-2; 7 nucleotides line up with TRBD1. This CDR3 has 15 amino acids. J was trimmed by 4 bases and V by 4 bases; bases with no gene match: 9. The V gene's germline CDR1 is SEHNR and CDR2 FQNEAQ (reference sequence). CDR3 region: CASSSLKGAGYGYTF. The CDR3 bases are TGTGCCAGCAGCTCCCTGAAGGGGGCTGGCTATGGCTACACCTTC.

The chain links TRBV4-3 to TRBJ2-7; a weak D match, TRBD1 (5 bases). CDR1 and CDR2 (germline): LGHNA, YSLEER. V lost 1 base to trimming and J lost 0 bases, with 7 bases between them. CDR3 size: 14 residues. DNA for the CDR3: TGCGCCAGCAGCCAAGCCAGGGCCTCCTACGAGCAGTACTTC. Amino acid sequence: CASSQARASYEQYF.

The chain combines TRBV5-8 with TRBJ1-2; TRBD1 is a possible D gene (6 bases). Germline V gives CDR1 SGHTS, CDR2 YDEGEE. The CDR3 contains 14 residues. V dropped 0 bases and J dropped 6 bases, with 12 bases sitting between them. The CDR3 reads CASSLVRRGNGYTF. CDR3 nucleotides: TGTGCCAGCAGCTTGGTCCGCAGGGGCAATGGCTACACCTTC. Full variable domain (rest looked up from reference TRBV5-8 and TRBJ1-2): EAGVTQSPTHLIKTRGQQATLRCSPISGHTSVYWYQQALGLGLQFLLWYDEGEERNRGNFPPRFSGRQFPNYSSELNVNALELEDSALYLCASSLVRRGNGYTFGSGTRLTVV.

The rearrangement links TRBV3-1 (or the pseudogene TRBV3-2) to TRBJ1-1; maybe TRBD1 (5 bases). V lost 2 bases and J 1 base, leaving 17 bases between the germline ends. Germline CDR1 is LGHDT and CDR2 is YNNKEL (reference sequence). CDR3 length: 17 residues. In DNA, the CDR3 is TGTGCCAGCAGCCAATGGGGGACCCCGGGAAAGAACACTGAAGCTTTCTTT. Its translation is CASSQWGTPGKNTEAFF.

V usage is TRBV12-5 and J usage is TRBJ1-2, with D perhaps matching TRBD1 (5 bases). CDR1 and CDR2 from the germline V gene are LGHNT and FRNRAP. This CDR3 contains 14 residues. V lost 1 base and J lost 3, with 9 bases in between. The CDR3 DNA follows: TGTGCTAGTGGTTTGGACAGGAGGGACTATGGCTACACCTTC. Its protein product is CASGLDRRDYGYTF.

This sequence joins TRBV10-3 and TRBJ2-3; 11 positions match TRBD2. The CDR3 loop spans 17 amino acids. Germline loops: CDR1 ENHRY, CDR2 SYGVKD. V was clipped by 1 base and J by 5 bases; unmatched bases: 8. The CDR3 protein is CAISEWGSGGAGDTQYF. CDR3 sequence (DNA): TGTGCCATCAGTGAGTGGGGTAGCGGGGGGGCCGGAGATACGCAGTATTTT.

The V gene is TRBV6-5, the J gene TRBJ2-5; no firm D call. This CDR3 region has 13 residues. The V end was cut by 8 bases, the J end by 5 bases, with 15 bases between. CDR1 is MNHEY and CDR2 is SVGAGI in the germline V gene. In DNA, the CDR3 is TGTGCCAGCGTACGACCCTACCTGGAGACCCAGTACTTC. It is translated as CASVRPYLETQYF.

The chain combines TRBV19 with TRBJ1-1; a weak D match, TRBD1 (5 bases). Deletions cut 3 bases from V and 4 bases from J, with 15 bases between. Germline loops: CDR1 LNHDA, CDR2 SQIVND (reference sequence). The CDR3 is 15 residues long. CDR3 loop: CASSIELGVGTEAFF. The CDR3 coding sequence is TGTGCCAGTAGTATTGAGCTGGGGGTGGGCACTGAAGCTTTCTTT. The whole variable domain, remainder taken from reference TRBV19 and TRBJ1-1, is DGGITQSPKYLFRKEGQNVTLSCEQNLNHDAMYWYRQDPGQGLRLIYYSQIVNDFQKGDIAEGYSVSREKKESFPLTVTSAQKNPTAFYLCASSIELGVGTEAFFGQGTRLTVV.

The gene calls are TRBV24-1 and TRBJ2-2; TRBD2 matches 10 bases. CDR3 length equals 16 residues. CDR1 and CDR2 (germline): KGHDR, SFDVKD. Trimming removed 4 bases from V and 11 bases from J; junction bases left unmatched: 12. The CDR3 loop reads CATSDPPASGSPELFF. In DNA, the CDR3 is TGTGCCACCAGTGACCCCCCGGCTAGCGGGAGCCCCGAGCTGTTTTTT.